Listed below are T cell receptor beta chains from one sample, sequenced in a study of T cell responses to AZD1222 COVID-19 vaccine. Using immunoSEQ multiplex PCR, the repertoire was profiled, and TCRdb retains in-frame clones only, with some absent. The table records some 150,000 clones, 90% to 95% of them present only once. Sequenced material: peripheral blood, taken on day 0 of AZD1222 vaccination. The receptors were gathered from an adult in good health. The CDR3 runs from the conserved cysteine through the conserved F or W.

TRBV4-3 CASSQGGYSNQPQHF
TRBV28 CASRKGALSSYEQYF
TRBV28 CASSFGTSGSGNEQFF
TRBV21-1 CASSKAGENTEAFF
TRBV29-1 CSVEGGQGMNTEAFF
TRBV3-1/TRBV3-2 CASSLLLTGNGGYTF
TRBV12-5 CASGLATNEKLFF
TRBV5-4 CASRSDRVGYGYTF
TRBV19 CASGQGRGEQFF
TRBV6-5 CASRWGSSYNEQFF
TRBV7-9 CASNLGGSDEQFF
TRBV7-3 CASSPLPTDRGLGYGYTF
TRBV2 CASSAGRTSGILGEQFF
TRBV4-3 CASSHLAGGNTEAFF
TRBV28 CASSPPNGREGTDTQYF
TRBV7-2 CASSLGDRDNQPQHF
TRBV6-5 CASTTDGFNEKLFF
TRBV19 CASSPRGGTYEQYF
TRBV2 CASSDDRNYGYTF
TRBV18 CASSPQETQYF
TRBV10-3 CAIETGLYEQYF
TRBV7-9 CASSAGTGGQETQYF
TRBV6-6 CASRPGTGGNTIYF
TRBV25-1 CASSQRASESYEQYF
TRBV14 CASRQGVNTEAFF
TRBV18 CASSPTGGGSYEQYF
TRBV14 CASSQALWTQYF
TRBV6-2/TRBV6-3 CASSSDGGEQFF
TRBV19 CATDSGIEYNEQFF
TRBV11-2 CASSPDQLGKLFF
TRBV4-1 CASSQDRSSEKLFF
TRBV2 CASSENLGLAGGGSYEQYF
TRBV4-2 CASSQDPAGGRAETQYF
TRBV7-8 CASSALWDSDTEAFF
TRBV28 CASSFRRVESSPLHF
TRBV6-5 CASRPEVGEAFF
TRBV11-3 CASSLGLYSNQPQHF
TRBV28 CASSLPPGSYEQYF
TRBV6-1 CASSHGQFNQPQHF
TRBV7-2 CASSAANSPLHF
TRBV5-4 CASSHGDRGLHEQYF
TRBV27 CASSRSYDEQFF
TRBV19 CASSIGQGDEQYF
TRBV5-1 CASSFRTFNTGELFF
TRBV19 CASRRGQASGRAAYNEQFF
TRBV6-4 CASSDSSSGSIETQYF
TRBV6-5 CASSQQGGSYNEQFF
TRBV4-1 CASSHTPNDRYSYEQYF